The 10 T cell receptor beta chains in this list originate from one sample, sequenced in a study of T cell responses to AZD1222 COVID-19 vaccine. Assay used: immunoSEQ multiplex PCR; TCRdb lists only in-frame clones, some missing. The repertoire has about 120,000 clones, approximately 83% of them found once; the top ten carry 9% to 9.5%. The source material was peripheral blood, sampled on day 0 of AZD1222 vaccination. Every receptor here comes from an adult in good health.

J is TRBJ2-6 and V is TRBV5-8; TRBD1 agrees at 8 bases. J was trimmed by 3 bases and V by 1 base; bases with no gene match: 6. The CDR3 is made up of 17 amino acids. Germline CDR1 reads SGHTS; CDR2 reads YDEGEE. CDR3 amino acids: CASSLWTGSSGANVLTF. The DNA of the CDR3 is TGTGCCAGCAGCTTGTGGACAGGGTCTAGTGGGGCCAACGTCCTGACTTTC. Filled out from reference TRBV5-8 and TRBJ2-6, the complete variable domain reads EAGVTQSPTHLIKTRGQQATLRCSPISGHTSVYWYQQALGLGLQFLLWYDEGEERNRGNFPPRFSGRQFPNYSSELNVNALELEDSALYLCASSLWTGSSGANVLTFGAGSRLTVL.

The chain recombines TRBV24-1 with TRBJ1-5, with D perhaps matching TRBD1 (5 bases). Trimming took off 3 bases at V and 11 bases at J, with 22 bases between the two ends. This CDR3 spans 16 amino acids. Germline V gene lookup returns CDR1 KGHDR and CDR2 SFDVKD. As DNA, the CDR3 is TGTGCCACCAGTGATGGGGGAGGCTGGTTATCAGCGGCCCAGCATTTT. This sequence encodes CATSDGGGWLSAAQHF.

A single count supports this clone. V is TRBV24-1 and J is TRBJ2-1; 9 positions match TRBD2. CDR1 is KGHDR and CDR2 is SFDVKD in the germline V gene. CDR3 length: 18 residues. V trimming: 7 bases; J trimming: 0 bases; junction bases outside the gene matches: 12. The CDR3 bases are TGTGCCACCAGCCTTCCCCCTAGCGGGGTCAGCTCCTACAATGAGCAGTTCTTC. It encodes CATSLPPSGVSSYNEQFF.

This rearrangement joins TRBV4-1 to TRBJ1-3, with D unclear. The CDR3 has 15 amino acids. Trimming left V 0 bases short and J 0 bases short, with 6 bases between. Germline assignment: CDR1 MGHRA and CDR2 YSYEKL. CDR3 DNA: TGCGCCAGCAGCCAAGAGTTCCTCTCTGGAAACACCATATATTTT. This sequence encodes CASSQEFLSGNTIYF.

The chain carries TRBV15 and TRBJ2-7; 8 positions agree with TRBD1. This CDR3 is built from 13 residues. Per the germline V gene, CDR1 is LNHNV and CDR2 is YYDKDF (reference sequence). V was clipped by 10 bases and J by 6 bases; unmatched bases: 11. The CDR3 DNA follows: TGTGCCAGCCAGGACAGGGATCGAGGCGAGCAGTACTTC. This sequence encodes CASQDRDRGEQYF.

The rearrangement joins TRBV11-1 to TRBJ2-7; a possible D gene is TRBD1 (6 bases). From germline, CDR1 is SGHAT and CDR2 FQDESV (reference sequence). This CDR3 has 13 residues. With 5 bases removed from V and 4 bases from J, the gap between germline ends came to 12 bases. The CDR3 here is CASSTPGVYEQYF. The CDR3, as DNA: TGTGCCAGCAGCACCCCAGGGGTGTACGAGCAGTACTTC.

The chain links TRBV4-3 to TRBJ1-1; D is undetermined. V lost 1 base, J lost 2 bases, and 8 bases lay in between. Germline loops: CDR1 LGHNA, CDR2 YSLEER. This CDR3 comprises 14 residues. CDR3 amino acids: CASSQGQLNTEAFF. The CDR3 region has the DNA TGCGCCAGCAGCCAAGGGCAGTTAAACACTGAAGCTTTCTTT.

This clone was detected only once. The rearrangement links TRBV19 to TRBJ1-6, with TRBD1 matching 7 bases. V was pared by 7 bases and J by 7 bases, with 10 bases of the junction left unmatched. In germline, CDR1 is LNHDA, CDR2 SQIVND (reference sequence). CDR3 length: 15 amino acids. The CDR3 bases are TGTGCCAGTACCCGAGGGACAGCGCAAAATTCACCCCTCCACTTT. Protein product: CASTRGTAQNSPLHF. The full variable domain, in which reference TRBV19 and TRBJ1-6 provide the parts outside the CDR3, is DGGITQSPKYLFRKEGQNVTLSCEQNLNHDAMYWYRQDPGQGLRLIYYSQIVNDFQKGDIAEGYSVSREKKESFPLTVTSAQKNPTAFYLCASTRGTAQNSPLHFGNGTRLTVT.

V and J are TRBV19 and TRBJ1-1; possibly TRBD1 for D (6 bases). V lost 11 bases and J lost 1, with 17 bases in between. The CDR3 spans 14 residues. The germline CDR1 and CDR2 sequences are LNHDA and SQIVND (reference sequence). CDR3 loop: CAANGGAGNTEAFF. The CDR3 DNA sequence: TGTGCCGCCAACGGGGGCGCGGGGAACACTGAAGCTTTCTTT. Full variable domain (rest looked up from reference TRBV19 and TRBJ1-1): DGGITQSPKYLFRKEGQNVTLSCEQNLNHDAMYWYRQDPGQGLRLIYYSQIVNDFQKGDIAEGYSVSREKKESFPLTVTSAQKNPTAFYLCAANGGAGNTEAFFGQGTRLTVV.

The J gene is TRBJ1-1, the V gene TRBV28, with 11 bases that match TRBD1. The V gene's germline CDR1 is MDHEN and CDR2 SYDVKM. J lost 5 bases, V lost 5 bases, and 4 bases had no gene match. The CDR3 totals 14 residues. The CDR3: CASSTGTGGTEAFF. The CDR3 region has the DNA TGTGCCAGCAGTACCGGGACAGGGGGGACTGAAGCTTTCTTT.